Presented here are 19 T cell receptor beta chains from one specimen sequenced in a study of T cells after yellow fever vaccination. TCRdb ran MiXCR on the 5' RACE reads and lists one entry per CDR3 protein. The top ten clones hold roughly 33% of a sample with 150,000 to 200,000 distinct CDR3 sequences, over 7% of them seen once. This specimen was CD8+ T cells sorted from PBMCs, taken 45 days after the yellow fever booster vaccination. These receptors were taken from a young man who received the YFV17D yellow fever vaccine.

This clonotype was picked up a small number of times. The genes are TRBV7-9 and TRBJ2-1; D is unclear. This CDR3 has 12 residues. Trimming removed 3 bases from V and 9 bases from J, with 9 bases in between. From germline, CDR1 is SEHNR and CDR2 FQNEAQ (reference sequence). The CDR3 DNA reads as TGTGCCAGCAGCTTGGGATATAGTGAGCAGTTCTTC. It encodes CASSLGYSEQFF.

This clonotype was detected a few times. The V call is TRBV27, the J call TRBJ2-2; D unresolved. The CDR3 has 13 amino acids. CDR1 and CDR2 (germline): MNHEY, SMNVEV (reference sequence). Trimming took 0 bases from V and 6 from J, leaving 5 bases between them. The CDR3 region is CASSLSTSGELFF. For the CDR3, the DNA is TGTGCCAGCAGTTTATCTACCTCCGGGGAGCTGTTTTTT.

This clonotype appeared a few times. The junction departs from germline at one end; a sequencing error may be responsible. The chain recombines TRBV5-6 with TRBJ2-2, with D tentatively TRBD1 or TRBD2 (6 bases each). The germline V gene encodes CDR1 SGHDT and CDR2 YYEEEE. The CDR3 loop spans 16 amino acids. CDR3 nucleotide sequence: TGTGCCAGCAACTTGGAGGGGGGAACGAACACCGGGGAGCTGTTTTTT. Amino acids: CASNLEGGTNTGELFF. Full variable domain (missing parts from reference TRBV5-6 and TRBJ2-2): DAGVTQSPTHLIKTRGQQVTLRCSPKSGHDTVSWYQQALGQGPQFIFQYYEEEERQRGNFPDRFSGHQFPNYSSELNVNALLLGDSALYLCASNLEGGTNTGELFFGEGSRLTVL.

This clonotype occurred a few times. V gene TRBV28 combines with J gene TRBJ2-1; 7 nucleotides agree with TRBD2. CDR1 is MDHEN and CDR2 is SYDVKM in the germline V gene. With 5 bases clipped from V and 8 bases from J, the junction kept 9 bases outside the gene matches. The CDR3 has 14 residues. The chain's CDR3 is CASSVQTSRHEQFF. The CDR3 DNA sequence: TGTGCCAGCAGTGTCCAGACTAGCAGGCATGAGCAGTTCTTC.

Only a few counts were recorded for this clonotype. V usage is TRBV20-1 and J usage is TRBJ2-1; 8 bases line up with TRBD1. This CDR3 comprises 15 residues. Germline trimming cut 6 bases from V and 10 bases from J; bases unmatched to any gene: 17. CDR1 DFQATT and CDR2 SNEGSKA come from the germline V gene (reference sequence). The CDR3 coding sequence is TGCAGTGCAACGCCGGGACAGGCCAGCCGACGGGAGCAGTTCTTC. Translation: CSATPGQASRREQFF.

The chain uses TRBV10-2 and TRBJ1-6, with 11 bases aligning to TRBD1. The germline V gene has CDR1 WSHSY and CDR2 SAAADI. V shed 2 bases, J shed 0 bases, and the junction held 6 bases outside the gene matches. The CDR3 covers 19 residues. CDR3: CASSEMGQGVNSYNSPLHF. CDR3 coding DNA: TGCGCCAGCAGTGAGATGGGACAGGGGGTTAACTCCTATAATTCACCCCTCCACTTT.

In its sample, this clonotype was seen a few times. The chain recombines TRBV12-3 or TRBV12-4 with TRBJ2-2; 10 nucleotides match TRBD1. CDR3 length equals 16 residues. With V trimmed by 5 bases and J by 5 bases, 8 bases remained unmatched. Here the CDR3 reads CASSNSDRGPTGELFF. DNA for the CDR3: TGTGCCAGCAGTAACAGTGACAGGGGGCCGACCGGGGAGCTGTTTTTT.

This rearrangement joins TRBV28 to TRBJ2-7, with TRBD2 matching over 7 bases. Per the germline V gene, CDR1 is MDHEN and CDR2 is SYDVKM. This CDR3 is 13 amino acids long. Trimming at V came to 6 bases and at J to 4 bases, leaving 6 bases not matched to a gene. The CDR3 loop is CASRASGEYEQYV. In DNA form, the CDR3 reads TGTGCCAGCAGAGCTAGCGGAGAGTACGAGCAGTACGTC.

The V and J genes are TRBV6-2 or TRBV6-3 and TRBJ2-7; 10 bases align to TRBD1. The CDR3 spans 13 residues. V shed 8 bases, J shed 2 bases, and the junction held 3 bases outside the gene matches. Germline CDR1 reads MNHEY; CDR2 reads SVGEGT. The CDR3 nucleotides are TGTGCCAGCGGCGGACAGGGGGCCTACGAGCAGTACTTC. Amino acid sequence: CASGGQGAYEQYF.

This clonotype was observed a handful of times. The V gene is TRBV6-1, the J gene TRBJ2-1; D perhaps matches TRBD2 (5 bases). Trimming cost V 10 bases and J 3 bases, with 13 bases left between them. CDR1 is MNHNS, CDR2 SASEGT, per germline. The CDR3 extends over 13 amino acids. The CDR3 loop reads CAIKSAGYNEQFF. CDR3 sequence (DNA): TGTGCCATCAAGTCGGCGGGCTACAATGAGCAGTTCTTC.

This clonotype was detected many times. This chain joins TRBV4-2 and TRBJ2-4; TRBD2 is a possible D gene (7 bases). CDR3 length equals 16 residues. Trimming took off 6 bases at V and 1 base at J, with 16 bases between the two ends. Germline V gives CDR1 LGHNA, CDR2 YNFKEQ. The CDR3 reads CASSLGRGVAKNIQYF. The DNA of the CDR3 is TGTGCCAGCAGTCTGGGGAGGGGGGTCGCCAAAAACATTCAGTACTTC.

V gene TRBV5-4 combines with J gene TRBJ2-1; tentatively, D is TRBD1 (6 bases). The CDR3 extends over 15 amino acids. The germline V and J ends were trimmed by 4 bases and 0 bases, with 11 bases remaining between them. Germline V lookup: CDR1 SGHNT, CDR2 YYREEE (reference sequence). CDR3 bases: TGTGCCAGCAGCATCGGACAGAACTCCTACAATGAGCAGTTCTTC. Its protein is CASSIGQNSYNEQFF.

This chain joins TRBV12-3 or TRBV12-4 and TRBJ1-1; D perhaps matches TRBD1 (6 bases). CDR3 length equals 13 residues. V lost 7 bases, J lost 6 bases, and 15 bases lay in between. The CDR3 here is CASNQGLVAEAFF. The DNA for the CDR3 is TGTGCCAGCAACCAGGGGTTAGTGGCTGAAGCTTTCTTT.

The chain links TRBV2 to TRBJ2-1; 9 nucleotides align to TRBD2. This CDR3 is 15 amino acids long. V gave up 3 bases and J gave up 7 bases; unmatched junction bases: 7. The germline V gene encodes CDR1 SNHLY and CDR2 FYNNEI. The CDR3 nucleotides are TGTGCCAGCAGTGAGGAGCGGGGGGACCGGAATGAGCAGTTCTTC. Translation gives CASSEERGDRNEQFF.

The table lists this clonotype with a few counts. The chain couples TRBV6-1 to TRBJ2-7; D remains unclear. Germline CDR1 and CDR2: MNHNS and SASEGT. V lost 1 base and J 3 bases, leaving 7 bases between the germline ends. The CDR3 covers 13 residues. The CDR3 nucleotides are TGTGCCAGCAGTGAAGTCGGCAGCTACGAGCAGTACTTC. As protein: CASSEVGSYEQYF.

The chain couples TRBV19 to TRBJ2-3, with 8 nucleotides matching TRBD1. V lost 5 bases and J lost 4; bases outside the gene matches: 2. CDR1 is LNHDA and CDR2 is SQIVND in the germline V gene (reference sequence). The CDR3 loop spans 13 amino acids. The CDR3 here is CASSPDRADTQYF. The CDR3 DNA sequence: TGTGCCAGTAGTCCGGACAGGGCAGATACGCAGTATTTT.

This rearrangement joins TRBV7-3 to TRBJ1-1; D might be TRBD1 (5 bases). Trimming shortened V by 5 bases and J by 2 bases, and 12 bases separated the two germline ends. The CDR3 runs to 14 residues. The V gene's germline CDR1 is SGHTA and CDR2 FQGTGA. DNA for the CDR3: TGTGCCAGCAGCCTCCCGGGACCAAACACTGAAGCTTTCTTT. This codes for CASSLPGPNTEAFF. The whole variable domain, remainder taken from reference TRBV7-3 and TRBJ1-1, is GAGVSQTPSNKVTEKGKYVELRCDPISGHTALYWYRQSLGQGPEFLIYFQGTGAADDSGLPNDRFFAVRPEGSVSTLKIQRTERGDSAVYLCASSLPGPNTEAFFGQGTRLTVV.

There are many counts of this clonotype. The gene calls are TRBV27 and TRBJ2-7; the D gene is possibly TRBD2 (5 bases). The V gene's germline CDR1 is MNHEY and CDR2 SMNVEV (reference sequence). V was shortened by 6 bases and J by 5 bases, with 11 bases between the two germline ends. The length of the CDR3 is 12 residues. This chain's CDR3 is CASRGMRDEQYV. The DNA of the CDR3 is TGTGCCAGCAGGGGGATGAGGGACGAGCAGTACGTC.

The chain couples TRBV3-2 to TRBJ2-1; the table assigns TRBD2, which was not confirmed against the DNA. TRBV3-2 is a pseudogene. This CDR3 comprises 17 residues. The chain's CDR3 is CASSQDRERGAPRKQFF. The DNA for the CDR3 is TGTGCCAGCAGCCAAGATCGGGAGCGGGGGGCTCCACGCAAGCAGTTCTTC.